This record covers a single T cell receptor (beta chain). Its specificity is unknown. This record belongs to a study of shared clonotypes between healthy human individuals. Sequenced by immunoSEQ multiplex PCR; TCRdb stores in-frame clones only, minus some. The sample has approximately 1.5 million clones, about 98.5% seen once; the top ten hold approximately 0.38%. Points from the study as a whole: Rarefaction analysis demonstrated incomplete sorted-subset sequencing notwithstanding large depth. What naive subsets generally showed was a larger estimated richness than memory subsets showed.

This CDR3 is 14 amino acids long. With 1 base removed from V and 1 base from J, the gap between germline ends came to 7 bases. Germline CDR1 SGDLS, CDR2 YYNGEE. The sample taken for sequencing was naive CD4+ T cells sorted from blood. Subset in this sample: CD45RA+ positively selected. The source of this sequence is a man aged 25-40 years in good health. This chain uses TRBV9 with TRBJ2-3; weak D call: TRBD2 (5 bases). The CDR3 DNA reads as TGTGCCAGCAGCGTACAAGCGGGCACAGATACGCAGTATTTT. It encodes CASSVQAGTDTQYF.